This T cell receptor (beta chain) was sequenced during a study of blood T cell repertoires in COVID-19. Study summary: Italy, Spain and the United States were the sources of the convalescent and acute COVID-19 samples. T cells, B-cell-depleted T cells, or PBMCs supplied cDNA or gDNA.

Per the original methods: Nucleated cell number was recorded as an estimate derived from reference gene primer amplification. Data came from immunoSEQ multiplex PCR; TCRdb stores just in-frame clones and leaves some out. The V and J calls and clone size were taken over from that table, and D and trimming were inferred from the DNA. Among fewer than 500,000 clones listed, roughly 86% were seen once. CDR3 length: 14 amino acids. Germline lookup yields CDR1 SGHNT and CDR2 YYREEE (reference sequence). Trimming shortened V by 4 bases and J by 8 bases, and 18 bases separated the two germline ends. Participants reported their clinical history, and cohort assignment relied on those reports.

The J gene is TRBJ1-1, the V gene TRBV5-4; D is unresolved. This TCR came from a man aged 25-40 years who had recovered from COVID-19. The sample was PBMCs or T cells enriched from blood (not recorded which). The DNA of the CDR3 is TGTGCCAGCAGCCAGACTATGACGGAAACAGAAGCTTTCTTT. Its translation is CASSQTMTETEAFF.